A selection of T cell receptor beta chains follows, all from one sample in a study of blood T cell repertoires in COVID-19. Clones were read by immunoSEQ multiplex PCR, and TCRdb kept only the in-frame ones, dropping some. The table includes roughly 260,000 clones, roughly 86% detected once. The sample consisted of PBMCs or T cells enriched from blood (not recorded which). These receptors were taken from a woman under 30 who had recovered from COVID-19. The CDR3 runs from the conserved cysteine through the conserved F or W. A D gene is named only where the DNA matches it firmly. Size is stated for part of the rows, as once, few or many counts, or as a class when the clone is expanded.

clone size	D gene	V gene	J gene	CDR3 protein	CDR3 DNA
NA	NA	TRBV27	TRBJ1-1	CASSLRDWNTEAFF	TGTGCCAGCAGTTTAAGGGACTGGAACACTGAAGCTTTCTTT
once	NA	TRBV29-1	TRBJ2-6	CSVEREASRGSGANVLTF	TGCAGCGTAGAGAGAGAAGCGTCCCGGGGGTCTGGGGCCAACGTCCTGACTTTC
NA	TRBD1	TRBV10-3	TRBJ1-2	CAISGTGSGYTF	TGTGCCATCAGTGGGACAGGGAGCGGCTACACCTTC
NA	TRBD1	TRBV7-2	TRBJ1-2	CASSTGQGVDYGYTF	TGTGCCAGCAGCACCGGACAGGGGGTTGACTATGGCTACACCTTC
NA	TRBD1	TRBV5-1	TRBJ2-3	CASSGQGEDTQYF	TGCGCCAGCAGCGGACAGGGGGAAGATACGCAGTATTTT
NA	NA	TRBV4-1	TRBJ1-6	CASSQDTPVISYNSPLHF	TGCGCCAGCAGCCAAGATACACCCGTGATCTCCTATAATTCACCCCTCCACTTT
NA	TRBD1	TRBV6-5	TRBJ2-1	CASSYTGQGNNEQFF	TGTGCCAGCAGTTACACAGGACAGGGGAATAATGAGCAGTTCTTC
few	NA	TRBV6-1	TRBJ1-2	CASSERGELYGYTF	TGTGCCAGCAGTGAGCGGGGGGAACTCTATGGCTACACCTTC
NA	NA	TRBV28	TRBJ2-4	CASTYHGGQGGNIQYF	TGTGCCAGCACCTATCATGGGGGACAAGGGGGAAACATTCAGTACTTC
few	TRBD1	TRBV19	TRBJ1-2	CASRTGTDFYGYTF	TGTGCCAGTAGGACCGGGACAGACTTCTATGGCTACACCTTC
NA	NA	TRBV7-9	TRBJ1-5	CASSNQGQPQHF	TGTGCCAGCAGCAATCAGGGGCAGCCCCAGCATTTT
NA	NA	TRBV19	TRBJ1-4	CASSMSLGEKLFF	TGTGCCAGTAGTATGAGTCTGGGCGAAAAACTGTTTTTT
NA	TRBD1	TRBV30	TRBJ2-1	CAWNRDRGSYNEQFF	TGTGCCTGGAACCGCGACAGGGGCTCCTACAATGAGCAGTTCTTC
NA	TRBD1	TRBV10-3	TRBJ1-5	CAISTGGTYSNQPQHF	TGTGCCATCAGCACAGGGGGGACGTATAGCAATCAGCCCCAGCATTTT
NA	TRBD2	TRBV5-4	TRBJ2-1	CASSLLGGSLDEQFF	TGTGCCAGCAGCTTGTTGGGGGGGAGTTTGGATGAGCAGTTCTTC
NA	NA	TRBV7-3	TRBJ2-7	CASSFGGNYEQYF	TGTGCCAGCAGCTTCGGAGGGAATTACGAGCAGTACTTC
NA	TRBD1	TRBV28	TRBJ1-2	CASSFQGGTGSGYTF	TGTGCCAGCAGTTTCCAGGGGGGGACAGGGAGTGGCTACACCTTC
NA	NA	TRBV10-1	TRBJ2-7	CASSETRTTSYEQYF	TGCGCCAGCAGTGAAACGAGGACTACTTCCTACGAGCAGTACTTC
few	TRBD1	TRBV19	TRBJ2-2	CASSIRDRRTTGELFF	TGTGCCAGTAGTATAAGGGACAGGCGAACGACCGGGGAGCTGTTTTTT
NA	NA	TRBV5-1	TRBJ1-5	CASSVGPPGDQPQHF	TGCGCCAGCAGCGTTGGCCCCCCAGGTGATCAGCCCCAGCATTTT
few	TRBD1	TRBV7-2	TRBJ2-7	CASSLATGVGYEQYF	TGTGCCAGCAGCTTAGCGACAGGGGTCGGCTACGAGCAGTACTTC
NA	NA	TRBV4-1	TRBJ1-2	CASSQVGGILRGYTF	TGCGCCAGCAGCCAAGTGGGAGGGATCTTACGAGGCTACACCTTC
once	TRBD1	TRBV14	TRBJ2-2	CASSQGLPGQGTGELFF	TGTGCCAGCAGCCAAGGATTACCGGGACAGGGAACCGGGGAGCTGTTTTTT
NA	TRBD1	TRBV19	TRBJ1-4	CASSPGTGYEKLFF	TGTGCCAGTAGTCCCGGGACAGGGTATGAAAAACTGTTTTTT
NA	TRBD1	TRBV7-2	TRBJ1-4	CASSFGGQGVGEKLFF	TGTGCCAGCAGCTTCGGAGGACAGGGGGTTGGGGAAAAACTGTTTTTT
NA	TRBD2	TRBV10-3	TRBJ2-7	CAISVTSGGNYEQYF	TGTGCCATCAGTGTTACTAGCGGGGGAAACTACGAGCAGTACTTC
NA	NA	TRBV19	TRBJ2-7	CASSPDSYEQYF	TGTGCCAGTAGTCCGGACAGCTACGAGCAGTACTTC
NA	NA	TRBV30	TRBJ2-2	CAWSSITGELFF	TGTGCCTGGAGTTCTATCACCGGGGAGCTGTTTTTT
NA	NA	TRBV5-4	TRBJ2-1	CASSLVGTGRGQFF	TGTGCCAGCAGCTTGGTTGGAACTGGCCGCGGGCAGTTCTTC
NA	TRBD2	TRBV4-1	TRBJ2-1	CASSAPLAGVYNEQFF	TGCGCCAGCAGCGCACCACTAGCGGGAGTCTACAATGAGCAGTTCTTC
NA	TRBD1	TRBV2	TRBJ2-5	CASSSGTGGRETQYF	TGTGCCAGCAGTTCCGGGACAGGGGGCCGAGAGACCCAGTACTTC
few	NA	TRBV6-1	TRBJ1-4	CASSDSGGNEKLFF	TGTGCCAGCAGTGATTCCGGGGGAAATGAAAAACTGTTTTTT
NA	TRBD1	TRBV6-5	TRBJ2-7	CASSYRGTGGIYEQYF	TGTGCCAGCAGTTACCGAGGGACAGGGGGCATCTACGAGCAGTACTTC
NA	TRBD1	TRBV2	TRBJ2-1	CASSDRDRGHNEQFF	TGTGCCAGCAGTGACCGGGACAGGGGGCATAATGAGCAGTTCTTC
NA	TRBD2	TRBV28	TRBJ2-7	CASSVPGLAGYEQYF	TGTGCCAGCAGTGTGCCGGGACTAGCGGGCTACGAGCAGTACTTC
NA	NA	TRBV30	TRBJ1-1	CAWSVLGGGGDTEAFF	TGTGCCTGGAGTGTACTTGGAGGGGGAGGGGACACTGAAGCTTTCTTT
once	NA	TRBV6-1	TRBJ1-5	CASSDRGFQPQHF	TGTGCCAGCAGTGACAGGGGTTTCCAGCCCCAGCATTTT
NA	NA	TRBV14	TRBJ1-2	CASSRNRDYGYTF	TGTGCCAGCTCCCGGAACCGGGACTATGGCTACACCTTC
NA	NA	TRBV9	TRBJ2-1	CASSVYRDNEQFF	TGTGCCAGCAGCGTATATCGAGACAATGAGCAGTTCTTC
NA	NA	TRBV28	TRBJ1-2	CALGRGDGGYTF	TGTGCCCTAGGAAGGGGTGATGGGGGCTACACCTTC
NA	NA	TRBV5-1	TRBJ1-4	CASSLMWGGGSNEKLFF	TGCGCCAGCAGCTTGATGTGGGGAGGGGGATCTAATGAAAAACTGTTTTTT
NA	NA	TRBV6-5	TRBJ2-6	CASSQTTSGANVLTF	TGTGCCAGCAGCCAGACTACCTCTGGGGCCAACGTCCTGACTTTC